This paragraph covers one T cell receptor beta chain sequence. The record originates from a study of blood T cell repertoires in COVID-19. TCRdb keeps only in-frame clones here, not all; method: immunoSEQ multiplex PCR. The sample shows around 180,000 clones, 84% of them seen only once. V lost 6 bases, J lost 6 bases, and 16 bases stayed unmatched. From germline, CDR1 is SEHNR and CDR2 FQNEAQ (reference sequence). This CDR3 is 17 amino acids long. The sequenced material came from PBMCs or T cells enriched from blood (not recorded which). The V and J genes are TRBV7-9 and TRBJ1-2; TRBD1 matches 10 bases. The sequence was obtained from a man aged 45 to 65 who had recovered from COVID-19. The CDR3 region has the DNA TGTGCCAGCAGTGACATACTCCGGGACAGGGGACGAGATGGCTACACCTTC. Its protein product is CASSDILRDRGRDGYTF.